Listed below are T cell receptor beta chains from one sample, sequenced in a study of beta chain features in type 1 diabetes. Sequencing was performed with immunoSEQ multiplex PCR; in TCRdb, only in-frame clones are kept and a portion is missing. This sample yields under 950,000 clones, of which roughly a sixth are seen a single time; about 0.02% belongs to the top ten. The material sequenced was naive CD4+ T cells from blood. The receptors were sampled from a woman between 18 and 30 years old in good health. The CDR3 runs from the conserved cysteine through the conserved F or W. The order of the fields is J gene, V gene, D gene, CDR3 length, CDR3 protein. The D gene is left open where the match is weak.

TRBJ2-1 TRBV6-5 - 13 CASTTPGRVEQFF
TRBJ2-1 TRBV21-1 - 18 CASSKSSGPRPLYNEQFF
TRBJ2-5 TRBV7-2 - 13 CASSTSQKETQYF
TRBJ2-7 TRBV18 - 12 CASSPQSYEQYF
TRBJ2-1 TRBV9 - 15 CASSVSGLGYNEQFF
TRBJ1-1 TRBV7-2 - 13 CASSTRTSTEAFF
TRBJ2-7 TRBV6-5 TRBD2 15 CASSSGASGTYEQYF
TRBJ2-3 TRBV10-3 TRBD2 14 CAIRGLAFTDTQYF
TRBJ1-1 TRBV6-1 - 11 CASNFDTEAFF
TRBJ2-3 TRBV7-2 - 14 CASSLLGSTDTQYF
TRBJ2-7 TRBV10-3 TRBD1 13 CASSPQGSYEQYF
TRBJ2-1 TRBV25-1 - 13 CASSEPPGTEQFF
TRBJ2-6 TRBV18 - 17 CASSRRILSSGANVLTF
TRBJ2-7 TRBV4-2 TRBD1 15 CASSPVGQGAYEQYF
TRBJ2-1 TRBV5-4 TRBD2 16 CASSLDGTSGYNEQFF
TRBJ2-1 TRBV18 TRBD2 15 CASSPGLAGASEQFF
TRBJ2-1 TRBV4-3 - 14 CASSQDGTYNEQFF
TRBJ2-1 TRBV5-6 TRBD2 15 CASSLLGTSGYEQFF
TRBJ2-4 TRBV29-1 - 13 CSVGTRGKNIQYF
TRBJ2-3 TRBV2 - 14 CASSVITHSDTQYF
TRBJ2-7 TRBV13 TRBD2 14 CASSLAGGTYEQYF
TRBJ2-1 TRBV11-1 - 13 CASSYDENNEQFF
TRBJ2-1 TRBV4-2 TRBD2 17 CASSLPSAGGVVNEQFF
TRBJ2-1 TRBV10-1 - 13 CASSEQLTGRWFF
TRBJ1-3 TRBV6-5 - 11 CASSFGNAIYF
TRBJ2-5 TRBV7-9 - 11 CASSPGETQYF
TRBJ2-2 TRBV28 - 15 CASRERYDSSGELFF
TRBJ2-7 TRBV6-5 - 15 CASSSTGSSSYEQYF
TRBJ2-6 TRBV19 - 15 CASNTGLAGANVLTF
TRBJ1-5 TRBV9 - 15 CASSVVQTTVQPQHF
TRBJ2-1 TRBV5-1 TRBD2 15 CASSPGLAGLGEQFF
TRBJ1-2 TRBV7-3 - 19 CASSSPAGGSQPPGYGYTF
TRBJ2-1 TRBV10-3 - 14 CAISGRPLGNEQFF